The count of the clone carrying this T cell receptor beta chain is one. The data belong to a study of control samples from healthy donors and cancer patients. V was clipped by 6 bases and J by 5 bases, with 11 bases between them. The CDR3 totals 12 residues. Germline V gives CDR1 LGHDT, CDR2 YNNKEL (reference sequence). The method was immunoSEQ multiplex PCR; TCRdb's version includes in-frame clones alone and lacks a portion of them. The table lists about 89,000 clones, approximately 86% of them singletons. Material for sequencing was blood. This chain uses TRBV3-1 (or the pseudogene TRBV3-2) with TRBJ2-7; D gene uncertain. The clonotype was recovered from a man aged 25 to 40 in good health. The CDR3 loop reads CASSQRAHEQYF. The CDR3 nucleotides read TGTGCCAGCAGTCAACGAGCCCACGAGCAGTACTTC.